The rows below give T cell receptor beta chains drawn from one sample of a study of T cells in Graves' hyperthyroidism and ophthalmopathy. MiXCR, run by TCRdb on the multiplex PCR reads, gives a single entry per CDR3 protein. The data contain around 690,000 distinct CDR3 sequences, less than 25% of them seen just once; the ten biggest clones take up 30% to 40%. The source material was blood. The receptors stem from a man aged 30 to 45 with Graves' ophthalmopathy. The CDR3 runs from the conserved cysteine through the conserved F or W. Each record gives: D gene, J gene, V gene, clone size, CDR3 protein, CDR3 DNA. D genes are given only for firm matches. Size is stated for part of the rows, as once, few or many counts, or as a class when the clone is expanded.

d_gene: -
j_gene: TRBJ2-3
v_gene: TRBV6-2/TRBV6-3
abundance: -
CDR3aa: CASSDGPLKDTQYF
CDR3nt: TGTGCCAGCAGTGACGGGCCATTGAAGGATACGCAGTATTTT

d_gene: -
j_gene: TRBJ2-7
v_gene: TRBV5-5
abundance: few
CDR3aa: CASSLDRPTSYEQYF
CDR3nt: TGTGCCAGCAGCTTGGACAGACCGACCTCCTACGAGCAGTACTTC

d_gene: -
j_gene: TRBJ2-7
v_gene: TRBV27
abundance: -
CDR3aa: CASSFYPQSSEQYF
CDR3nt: TGTGCCAGCAGTTTCTATCCCCAGTCGAGCGAGCAGTACTTC

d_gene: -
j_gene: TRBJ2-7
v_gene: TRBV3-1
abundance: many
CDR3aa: CASSQDLSLPTSEQYEQYF
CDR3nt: TGTGCCAGCAGCCAAGATCTGAGCTTACCGACCTCCGAACAATACGAGCAGTACTTC

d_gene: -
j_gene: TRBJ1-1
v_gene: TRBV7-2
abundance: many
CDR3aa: CASSLARNDEAFF
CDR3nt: TGTGCCAGCAGCTTAGCGCGGAACGATGAAGCTTTCTTT

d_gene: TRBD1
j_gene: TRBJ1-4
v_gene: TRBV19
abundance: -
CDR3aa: CASSKDRVSGEKLFF
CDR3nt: TGTGCCAGTTCTAAGGACAGGGTATCTGGCGAAAAACTGTTTTTT

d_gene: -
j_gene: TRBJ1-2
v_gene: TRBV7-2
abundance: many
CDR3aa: CASSSLQGLGYGYTF
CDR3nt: TGTGCCAGCAGCTCATTACAGGGTTTGGGCTATGGCTACACCTTC

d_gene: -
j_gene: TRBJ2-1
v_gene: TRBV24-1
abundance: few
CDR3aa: CATRGGSYNEQFF
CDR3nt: TGTGCCACCAGAGGGGGCTCCTACAATGAGCAGTTCTTC

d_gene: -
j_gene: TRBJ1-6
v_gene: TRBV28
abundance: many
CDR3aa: CASSSQGTNYNSPLHF
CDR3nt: TGTGCCAGCAGTTCCCAGGGAACCAACTATAATTCACCCCTCCACTTT

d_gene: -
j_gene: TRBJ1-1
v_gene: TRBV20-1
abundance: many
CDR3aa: CSARGFSMNTEAFF
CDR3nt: TGCAGTGCCCGTGGGTTTTCCATGAACACTGAAGCTTTCTTT

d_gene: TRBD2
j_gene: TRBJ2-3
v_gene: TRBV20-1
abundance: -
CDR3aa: CSALFGGRARDTQYF
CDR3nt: TGCAGTGCTCTCTTTGGGGGGAGGGCCAGAGATACGCAGTATTTT

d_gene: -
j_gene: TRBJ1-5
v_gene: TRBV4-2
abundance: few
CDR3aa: CASSQDGQRNQPQHF
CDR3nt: TGTGCCAGCAGCCAAGATGGCCAGCGGAATCAGCCCCAGCATTTT

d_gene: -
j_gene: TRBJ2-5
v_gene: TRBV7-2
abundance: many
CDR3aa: CASSLAGTAKETQYF
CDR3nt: TGTGCCAGCAGCTTAGCAGGGACCGCCAAAGAGACCCAGTACTTC

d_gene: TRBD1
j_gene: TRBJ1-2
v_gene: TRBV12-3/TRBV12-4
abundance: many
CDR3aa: CASNRQGINYGYTF
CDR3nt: TGTGCCAGCAACCGACAGGGGATTAACTATGGCTACACCTTC

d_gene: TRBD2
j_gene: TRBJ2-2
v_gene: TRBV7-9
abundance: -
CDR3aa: CASSPGSGSLSTGELFF
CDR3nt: TGTGCCAGCAGTCCCGGGAGCGGGAGCTTGAGCACCGGGGAGCTGTTTTTT

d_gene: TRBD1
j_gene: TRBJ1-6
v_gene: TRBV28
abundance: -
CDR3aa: CATMDRINSPLHF
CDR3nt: TGTGCCACCATGGACAGGATCAATTCACCCCTCCACTTT

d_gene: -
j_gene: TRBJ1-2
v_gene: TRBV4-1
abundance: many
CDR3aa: CASSQVVLLDPSNYGYTF
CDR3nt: TGCGCCAGCAGCCAAGTTGTTCTCTTAGACCCTTCTAACTATGGCTACACCTTC

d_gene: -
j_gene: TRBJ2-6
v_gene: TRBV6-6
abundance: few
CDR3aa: CASSYSASSGANVLTF
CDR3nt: TGTGCCAGCAGTTACTCAGCCAGCTCTGGGGCCAACGTCCTGACTTTC

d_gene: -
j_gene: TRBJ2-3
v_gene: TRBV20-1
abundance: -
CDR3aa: CSAPKVLGTDTQYF
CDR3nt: TGCAGTGCCCCGAAGGTATTGGGGACAGATACGCAGTATTTT

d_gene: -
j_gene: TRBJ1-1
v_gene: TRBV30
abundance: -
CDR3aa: CAWKAPTDRGTEAFF
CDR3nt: TGTGCCTGGAAGGCCCCTACAGACCGCGGTACTGAAGCTTTCTTT

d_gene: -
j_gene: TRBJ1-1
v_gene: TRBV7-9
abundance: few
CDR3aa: CASSKKIFQGLRQNTEAFF
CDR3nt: TGTGCCAGCAGCAAAAAAATATTCCAGGGACTCAGACAGAACACTGAAGCTTTCTTT

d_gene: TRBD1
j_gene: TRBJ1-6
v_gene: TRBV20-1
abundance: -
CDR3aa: CSARESGTGRLSLHF
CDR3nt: TGCAGTGCTAGAGAGAGTGGGACAGGGAGGTTATCCCTCCACTTT